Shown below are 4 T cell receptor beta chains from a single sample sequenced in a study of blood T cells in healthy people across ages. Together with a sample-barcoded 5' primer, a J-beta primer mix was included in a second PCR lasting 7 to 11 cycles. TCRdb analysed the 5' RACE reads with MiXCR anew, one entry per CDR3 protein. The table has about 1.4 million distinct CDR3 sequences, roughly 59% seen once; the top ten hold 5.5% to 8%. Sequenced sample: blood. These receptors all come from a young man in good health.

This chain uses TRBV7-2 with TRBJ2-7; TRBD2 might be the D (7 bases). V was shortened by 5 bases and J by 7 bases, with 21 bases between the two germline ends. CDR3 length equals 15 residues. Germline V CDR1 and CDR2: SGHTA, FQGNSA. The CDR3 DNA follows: TGTGCCAGCAGCCCCCCGTGGGGGGGCCTGGGGGAGCAGTACTTC. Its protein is CASSPPWGGLGEQYF. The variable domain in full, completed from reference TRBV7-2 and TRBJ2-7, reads GAGVSQSPSNKVTEKGKDVELRCDPISGHTALYWYRQSLGQGLEFLIYFQGNSAPDKSGLPSDRFSAERTGGSVSTLTIQRTQQEDSAVYLCASSPPWGGLGEQYFGPGTRLTVT.

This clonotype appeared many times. CDR3 region: CSARDGTREYIAFF. CDR3 coding DNA: TGCAGTGCTAGAGACGGGACTCGAGAGTATATAGCTTTCTTT. The chain uses TRBV20-1 and TRBJ1-1; tentative D call: TRBD1 (5 bases). The CDR3 has 14 residues. V was pared by 0 bases and J by 10 bases, with 18 bases between. Germline V gene data show CDR1 as DFQATT and CDR2 as SNEGSKA (reference sequence).

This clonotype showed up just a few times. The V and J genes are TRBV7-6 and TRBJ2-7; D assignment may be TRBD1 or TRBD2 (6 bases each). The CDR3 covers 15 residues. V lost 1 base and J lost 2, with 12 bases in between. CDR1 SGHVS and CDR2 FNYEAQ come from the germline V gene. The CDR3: CASSLGMGGTYEQYF. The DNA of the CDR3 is TGTGCCAGCAGCTTAGGAATGGGGGGCACCTACGAGCAGTACTTC.

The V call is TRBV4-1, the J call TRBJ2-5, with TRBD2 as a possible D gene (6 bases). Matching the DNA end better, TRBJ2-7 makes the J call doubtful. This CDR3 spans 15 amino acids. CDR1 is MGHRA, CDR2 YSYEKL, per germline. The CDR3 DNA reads TGCGCCAGCAGCCAAAGGGCCCCTGGAGGGTACGAGCAGTACTTC. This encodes CASSQRAPGGYEQYF.